This T cell receptor (beta chain) came from a study of blood T cell repertoires in COVID-19. Study in general: Spain, Italy and the United States supplied samples that represented acute and convalescent COVID-19. PBMCs, B-cell-depleted T cells, or T cells provided the cDNA or gDNA that made up the material.

The CDR3 runs 17 residues. V lost 7 bases and J lost 9, with 25 bases in between. The V gene's germline CDR1 is LNHDA and CDR2 SQIVND (reference sequence). Original processing notes: Using reference gene primer amplification, nucleated cell counts were estimated. Clones were sequenced by immunoSEQ multiplex PCR, and TCRdb holds only the in-frame ones, with some missing. V, J and clone size derive from that table, while D and trimming were established from the DNA sequence. This sample has over 400,000 clones; 70% to 90% occur once, and the top ten carry under 4%. The chain links TRBV19 to TRBJ1-6; no reliable D call. The source material was peripheral blood. The receptor was derived from a human donor in a cohort sampled during active COVID-19. CDR3 nucleotides: TGTGCCAGTACCGACCCCGAGGGTTTGAGGTTAAGTTCACCCCTCCACTTT. Its translation is CASTDPEGLRLSSPLHF.